The 17 T cell receptor beta chains presented below share a single source sample, sequenced in a study of Tregs in tolerant kidney transplant recipients. Here immunoSEQ multiplex PCR was the method, and the copy in TCRdb shows in-frame clones only, minus some. Recorded here are tens of thousands of clones; the top ten clones represent roughly 0.89%. Source: CD4+ T cells from blood, taken before the transplant. The receptors shown here come from a human donor who received a combined kidney and bone marrow transplant.

In the case of this clone: The missing CDR3 end, 3 residues past where the read stops, is filled in from the germline J gene. This chain links TRBV2 with TRBJ1-2; D is perhaps TRBD1 (5 bases). This CDR3 has 12 amino acids. Looked up from germline, CDR1 is SNHLY and CDR2 is FYNNEI. With 6 bases removed from V and 3 bases from J, the gap between germline ends came to 8 bases. CDR3 sequence: CASRRGDYGYTF. The CDR3 bases that were read are TGTGCCAGCAGACGGGGGGACTATGGC.

Worth noting for this clone: Read sequence stops 3 residues before the CDR3 end, and the germline J gene provides the missing end. This chain joins TRBV5-1 and TRBJ1-4; 8 bases line up with TRBD1. This CDR3 is 16 amino acids long. The trim removed 1 base at V and 3 bases at J, leaving 5 bases unmatched. Germline values: CDR1 SGHRS, CDR2 YFSETQ. The DNA read from the CDR3 is TGCGCCAGCAGCTTGACGACCAGGGGGCCTAATGAAAAA. As protein: CASSLTTRGPNEK. The full-length CDR3 reads as CASSLTTRGPNEKLFF.

Of note for this clone: The CDR3 extends 3 residues past the end of the read, so its final part is completed from the germline J gene. The chain combines TRBV7-2 with TRBJ2-7, with TRBD1 matching 9 bases. The germline V gene encodes CDR1 SGHTA and CDR2 FQGNSA. V lost 1 base and J lost 2; bases outside the gene matches: 3. This CDR3 has 15 residues. The CDR3 bases that were read are TGTGCCAGCAGCTTAGTGGGACAGGGTGCCTACGAG. Translation gives CASSLVGQGAYE. The whole CDR3 reads CASSLVGQGAYEQYF.

To note about this clone: Coverage ceases 3 residues before the CDR3 finishes, and the germline J gene fills in the end. V usage is TRBV20-1 and J usage is TRBJ1-1; 9 bases map to TRBD1. The CDR3 loop spans 13 amino acids. Germline V gene lookup returns CDR1 DFQATT and CDR2 SNEGSKA (reference sequence). The CDR3 region is CSANPTGGLGAFF. The DNA read from the CDR3 is TGCAGTGCTAATCCCACAGGGGGCCTGGGT.

For this clone: From the germline J gene comes the end of the CDR3, since the read stops 3 residues before it. The chain links TRBV11-2 to TRBJ1-3; a possible D gene is TRBD1 (5 bases). Germline-derived CDR1 and CDR2 are SGHAT and FQNNGV. V dropped 3 bases and J dropped 3 bases, with 12 bases sitting between them. The CDR3 loop spans 15 amino acids. The covered CDR3 bases are TGTGCCAGCAGCTTCCAGGGCCGGTTTGGAAACACC. It encodes CASSFQGRFGNT. The entire CDR3 protein is CASSFQGRFGNTIYF.

About this clone itself: The read ends 3 residues early relative to the CDR3; the germline J gene fills the gap. The J gene is TRBJ2-2, the V gene TRBV18; D perhaps matches TRBD2 (5 bases). With 5 bases removed from V and 5 bases from J, the gap between germline ends came to 15 bases. CDR1 and CDR2 from the germline V gene are KGHSH and LQKENI. The CDR3 runs 15 residues. The CDR3 bases that were read are TGTGCCAGCTCAGAACTAGGGAAGATGACCGGGGAG. It codes for CASSELGKMTGE. The complete CDR3 reads CASSELGKMTGELFF.

Incomplete CDR3 DNA: TGTGCCAGCAGCTTAGTGGAGGGGTCGGCCTACGAG. Translation: CASSLVEGSAYE. The entire CDR3 protein reads CASSLVEGSAYEQYF. The chain carries TRBV7-6 and TRBJ2-7, with D possibly matching TRBD2 (6 bases). Read sequence stops 3 residues before the CDR3 end, and the germline J gene provides the missing end. Trimming removed 1 base from V and 2 bases from J, with 12 bases in between. CDR1 and CDR2 (germline): SGHVS, FNYEAQ. This CDR3 has 15 amino acids.

The CDR3 sequence is CASSRDRDTEAFF. Incomplete CDR3 DNA: TGTGCCAGCAGCCGAGACAGAGACACTGAA. The chain joins TRBV7-7 to TRBJ1-1; D perhaps matches TRBD1 (5 bases). The sequenced fragment ends 3 residues before the CDR3 boundary, so the rest is inferred from the germline J gene. V was cut by 5 bases and J by 3 bases, with 10 bases left in between. Per the germline V gene, CDR1 is SSHAT and CDR2 is FNYEAQ (reference sequence). This CDR3 comprises 13 residues.

In regard to this clone: The CDR3 end is not reached by the read, which stops 3 residues before it; the germline J gene fills it in. V and J are TRBV18 and TRBJ1-6; 8 nucleotides line up with TRBD1. From germline, CDR1 is KGHSH and CDR2 LQKENI. The CDR3 is made up of 15 amino acids. Trimming removed 3 bases from V and 5 bases from J; junction bases left unmatched: 3. The CDR3 DNA, read in part, is TGTGCCAGCTCACCGGGGACAGGCCATAATTCACCC. Protein sequence: CASSPGTGHNSP. The complete CDR3 sequence is CASSPGTGHNSPLHF.

Note on this clone: Read sequence stops 3 residues before the CDR3 end, and the germline J gene provides the missing end. The rearrangement joins TRBV10-3 to TRBJ2-3; 8 bases fit TRBD1. CDR1 and CDR2 (germline): ENHRY, SYGVKD. The junction had 12 bases not matched to a gene; V was cut back by 5 bases and J by 5 bases. CDR3 length equals 16 residues. The CDR3 region is CAISTQGGVTGDTQYF. Partial CDR3 DNA: TGTGCCATCAGTACACAGGGGGGAGTCACAGGAGATACG.

With respect to this clone: Read data end 3 residues before the CDR3 end; the end is taken from the germline J gene. This rearrangement joins TRBV18 to TRBJ1-2; 8 bases are a match to TRBD1. CDR1 is KGHSH and CDR2 is LQKENI in the germline V gene. The CDR3 contains 15 residues. J gave up 6 bases and V 3 bases, and 9 bases lay outside the gene matches. Here the CDR3 reads CASSPLAGGEDGYTF. The sequenced part of the CDR3 DNA is TGTGCCAGCTCACCCTTGGCAGGGGGCGAAGATGGC.

CDR3 protein: CASSITLAGETQYF. CDR3 DNA, as far as it was read: TGTGCCAGTAGTATTACCCTAGCTGGGGAGACC. The chain carries TRBV19 and TRBJ2-5; a possible D gene is TRBD2 (5 bases). Coverage ceases 3 residues before the CDR3 finishes, and the germline J gene fills in the end. V lost 3 bases to trimming and J lost 5 bases, with 13 bases between them. The CDR3 runs 14 residues. Germline assignment: CDR1 LNHDA and CDR2 SQIVND (reference sequence).

A remark on this clone: A junction boundary mismatches the germline segment, possibly from a read error. The read is 3 residues too short to cover the CDR3 end, so that end is filled in from the germline J gene. The chain has TRBV5-4 and TRBJ1-6, with D maybe TRBD1 (5 bases). CDR3 length equals 16 residues. Germline V CDR1 and CDR2: SGHNT, YYREEE (reference sequence). The CDR3 sequence: CARSFSLQGMDSPLHF. The sequenced CDR3 bases are TGTGCCCGCAGCTTTAGTTTGCAGGGTATGGATTCACCC.

In the case of this clone: The sequenced fragment ends 3 residues before the CDR3 boundary, so the rest is inferred from the germline J gene. The chain couples TRBV2 to TRBJ2-1; D gene unclear. V was cut by 6 bases and J by 7 bases, with 7 bases left in between. Looked up from germline, CDR1 is SNHLY and CDR2 is FYNNEI. CDR3 length equals 11 residues. The CDR3 is CASSERNEQFF. The part of the CDR3 DNA that was read is TGTGCCAGCAGCGAAAGGAATGAG.

As for this clone: The read is 3 residues too short to cover the CDR3 end, so that end is filled in from the germline J gene. The chain has TRBV7-2 and TRBJ2-7; D possibly corresponds to TRBD1 (6 bases). This CDR3 contains 13 residues. V gave up 5 bases and J gave up 2 bases, with 10 bases separating them. The germline V gene has CDR1 SGHTA and CDR2 FQGNSA. The CDR3 loop reads CASSRDITYEQYF. The sequenced part of the CDR3 DNA is TGTGCCAGCAGCCGGGACATTACCTACGAG.

Concerning this clone: The read finishes 3 residues shy of the CDR3 end, and the germline J gene is used to complete it. The chain has TRBV11-2 and TRBJ1-2; 7 nucleotides align to TRBD1. CDR3 length: 11 amino acids. The germline CDR1 and CDR2 sequences are SGHAT and FQNNGV. The part of the CDR3 DNA that was read is TGTGCCAGCAGCTACAGGGGAGGC. Translating it yields CASSYRGG. The whole CDR3 region reads CASSYRGGYTF. Filled out from reference TRBV11-2 and TRBJ1-2, the complete variable domain reads EAGVAQSPRYKIIEKRQSVAFWCNPISGHATLYWYQQILGQGPKLLIQFQNNGVVDDSQLPKDRFSAERLKGVDSTLKIQPAKLEDSAVYLCASSYRGGYTFGSGTRLTVV.

Concerning this clone: With the read ending 3 residues before the CDR3 end, the germline J gene is used to fill in that end. The chain carries TRBV7-2 and TRBJ2-5; the D gene is possibly TRBD2 (7 bases). Germline CDR1 and CDR2: SGHTA and FQGNSA. V was trimmed by 0 bases and J by 5 bases, leaving 16 bases between them. The CDR3 is made up of 16 amino acids. The CDR3 DNA, read in part, is TGTGCCAGCAGCTTAGCGGGGGCGGGAGCTGGTGAGACC. This translates into CASSLAGAGAGET. The complete CDR3 protein is CASSLAGAGAGETQYF.